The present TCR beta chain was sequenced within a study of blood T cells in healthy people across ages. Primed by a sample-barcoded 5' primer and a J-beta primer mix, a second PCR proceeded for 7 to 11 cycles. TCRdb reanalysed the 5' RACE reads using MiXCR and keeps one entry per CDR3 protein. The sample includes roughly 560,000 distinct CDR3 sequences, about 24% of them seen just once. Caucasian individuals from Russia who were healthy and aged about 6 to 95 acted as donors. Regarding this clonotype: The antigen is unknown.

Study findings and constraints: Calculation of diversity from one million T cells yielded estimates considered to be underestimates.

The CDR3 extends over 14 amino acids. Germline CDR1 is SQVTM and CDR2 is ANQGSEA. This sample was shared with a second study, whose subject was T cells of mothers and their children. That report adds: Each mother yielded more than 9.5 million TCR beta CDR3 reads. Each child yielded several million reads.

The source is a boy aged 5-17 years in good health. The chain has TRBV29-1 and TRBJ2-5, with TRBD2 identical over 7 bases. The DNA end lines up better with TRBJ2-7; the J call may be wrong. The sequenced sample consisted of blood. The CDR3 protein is CSVLGEGGSYEQYF. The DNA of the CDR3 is TGCAGCGTCCTCGGGGAGGGAGGGTCCTACGAGCAGTACTTC.